The text below deals with one TCR beta chain. Its specificity is not known. Trimming cost V 2 bases and J 3 bases; bases outside gene matches: 20. This CDR3 comprises 20 residues. These data originate in a study of cytomegalovirus exposure and HLA in healthy donors. The method was immunoSEQ multiplex PCR; TCRdb's version includes in-frame clones alone and lacks a portion of them. This table has about 330,000 clones, about nine tenths appearing once. Separate from the approximately 720-subject first cohort, the roughly 120-subject validation cohort was the one that the donors belonged to. Broader study findings: Cytomegalovirus association was assigned to over 150 TCR beta chains.

The chain uses TRBV5-3 and TRBJ2-7; 10 nucleotides line up with TRBD2. TRBV5-3 is an ORF for which the function is uncertain. Sequencing was performed on PBMCs. The receptor comes from a woman aged 18-29 years in good health and CMV-seronegative. CDR3 bases: TGTGCCAGAAGCTTTCTACTAGAGGGTCCGGGACTAGCGCACATCTACGAGCAGTACTTC. Translation: CARSFLLEGPGLAHIYEQYF.